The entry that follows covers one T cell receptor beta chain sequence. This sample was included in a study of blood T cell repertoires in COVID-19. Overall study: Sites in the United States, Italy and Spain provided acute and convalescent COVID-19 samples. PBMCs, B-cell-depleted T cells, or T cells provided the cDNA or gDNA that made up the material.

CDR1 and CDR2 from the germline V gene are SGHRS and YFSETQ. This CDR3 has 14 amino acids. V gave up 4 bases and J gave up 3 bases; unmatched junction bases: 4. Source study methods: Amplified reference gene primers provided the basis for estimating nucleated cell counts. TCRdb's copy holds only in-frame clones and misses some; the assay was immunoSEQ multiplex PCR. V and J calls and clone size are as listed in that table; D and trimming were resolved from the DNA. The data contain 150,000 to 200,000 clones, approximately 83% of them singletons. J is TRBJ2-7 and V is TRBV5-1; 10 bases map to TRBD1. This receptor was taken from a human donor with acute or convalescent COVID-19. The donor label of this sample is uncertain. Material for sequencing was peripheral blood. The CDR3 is CASSGRDRGYEQYF. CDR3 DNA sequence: TGCGCCAGCAGCGGGCGGGACAGGGGCTACGAGCAGTACTTC.